This entry lists 30 T cell receptor beta chains sequenced from one sample in a study of T-cell memory formation after mild COVID-19. MiXCR, run by TCRdb on the 5' RACE reads, gives a single entry per CDR3 protein. This repertoire shows around 250,000 distinct CDR3 sequences, approximately 15% found once; its top ten account for 2.1%. Sequenced: PBMCs or a T cell subset sorted from them (not recorded which). The receptors stem from an adult woman who had mild COVID-19 (a few samples of this study predate the infection). Cell type and time point are not known.

The chain employs TRBV19 and TRBJ2-7; the match to TRBD1 covers 7 bases. Germline V gene data show CDR1 as LNHDA and CDR2 as SQIVND (reference sequence). After removal of 5 bases from V and 2 bases from J, the junction contained 6 bases not matched to a gene. This CDR3 contains 14 residues. CDR3 DNA: TGTGCCAGTAGTCCCGACAGGGTCCCCTACGAGCAGTACTTC. Protein sequence: CASSPDRVPYEQYF.

This chain uses TRBV12-3 or TRBV12-4 with TRBJ2-7, with 8 bases identical to TRBD2. V lost 3 bases to trimming and J lost 0 bases; unmatched junction nucleotides: 7. CDR3 length: 16 amino acids. CDR3 residues: CASSFGGGGSSYEQYF. CDR3 in DNA: TGTGCCAGCAGTTTTGGGGGCGGGGGGAGCTCCTACGAGCAGTACTTC.

This chain links TRBV6-6 with TRBJ2-5; a weak D match, TRBD2 (7 bases). The germline gives CDR1 MNHNY, CDR2 SVGAGI (reference sequence). Trimming left V 0 bases short and J 4 bases short, with 15 bases between. This CDR3 comprises 16 residues. The CDR3 spells CASSYSAGALGETQYF. The CDR3, as DNA: TGTGCCAGCAGTTACTCCGCGGGGGCGCTGGGAGAGACCCAGTACTTC.

About this clonotype itself: Relative to the germline gene, one junction end is altered; a read error may explain this. This chain uses TRBV11-2 with TRBJ2-2; TRBD2 matches 11 bases. This CDR3 has 17 residues. The V gene's germline CDR1 is SGHAT and CDR2 FQNNGV. CDR3 sequence (DNA): TGTGCCAGCAGCATAGAGGGACTAGCGGCAAGCACCGGGGAGCTGTTTTTT. Encoded protein: CASSIEGLAASTGELFF.

This clonotype was detected a few times. V gene TRBV5-1 combines with J gene TRBJ1-2, with a tentative D call TRBD1 (5 bases). CDR1 and CDR2 (germline): SGHRS, YFSETQ. V lost 0 bases to trimming and J lost 7 bases, with 16 bases between them. The CDR3 has 15 amino acids. The CDR3 nucleotides read TGCGCCAGCAGCTTGGTTGGCAGGGAAGTTTCTGGCTACACCTTC. Residues: CASSLVGREVSGYTF.

This chain joins TRBV15 and TRBJ1-3; unclear D gene. The V gene lost 1 base and the J gene lost 0 bases, with 10 bases spanning the gap. The CDR3 is made up of 16 amino acids. CDR1 and CDR2 (germline): LNHNV, YYDKDF (reference sequence). The CDR3 reads CATSRGGSLSGNTIYF. The CDR3 nucleotides are TGTGCCACCAGCAGAGGCGGCTCCCTCTCTGGAAACACCATATATTTT. The full variable domain, with the rest looked up from reference TRBV15 and TRBJ1-3, is DAMVIQNPRYQVTQFGKPVTLSCSQTLNHNVMYWYQQKSSQAPKLLFHYYDKDFNNEADTPDNFQSRRPNTSFCFLDIRSPGLGDTAMYLCATSRGGSLSGNTIYFGEGSWLTVV.

This clonotype was recorded at least ten times. The J gene is TRBJ2-7, the V gene TRBV18; 7 bases map to TRBD2. The CDR3 loop spans 14 amino acids. With V trimmed by 0 bases and J by 3 bases, 2 bases remained unmatched. Germline values: CDR1 KGHSH, CDR2 LQKENI. Here the CDR3 reads CASSPPSGIYEQYF. For the CDR3, the DNA is TGTGCCAGCTCACCACCGAGCGGGATCTACGAGCAGTACTTC.

V gene TRBV20-1 combines with J gene TRBJ1-2; D is uncertain. The length of the CDR3 is 11 residues. The V and J ends lost 3 bases and 2 bases respectively, with 4 bases between them. CDR1 and CDR2 from the germline V gene are DFQATT and SNEGSKA (reference sequence). CDR3 in DNA: TGCAGTGCTAGGGAAAACTATGGCTACACCTTC. This sequence encodes CSARENYGYTF.

This clonotype appeared a few times. CDR3 residues: CASSFQSEAFF. In nucleotides, the CDR3 is TGTGCCAGCAGCTTTCAGAGTGAAGCTTTCTTT. The chain recombines TRBV7-9 with TRBJ1-1, with D uncertain. Germline lookup yields CDR1 SEHNR and CDR2 FQNEAQ (reference sequence). Trimming took 3 bases from V and 7 from J, leaving 6 bases between them. This CDR3 is 11 amino acids long.

This sequence joins TRBV10-3 and TRBJ2-7, with 7 bases that match TRBD1. CDR3 length equals 16 residues. V was clipped by 4 bases and J by 2 bases; unmatched bases: 11. CDR1 is ENHRY, CDR2 SYGVKD, per germline. In DNA, the CDR3 is TGTGCCATCAGTGCAATATATGAGACAGGGACCTACGAGCAGTACTTC. Translated: CAISAIYETGTYEQYF.

This clonotype has only one observation. The rearrangement joins TRBV18 to TRBJ2-3, with TRBD2 as a possible D gene (5 bases). Germline-derived CDR1 and CDR2 are KGHSH and LQKENI. The length of the CDR3 is 16 residues. V was clipped by 3 bases and J by 0 bases, with 13 bases between them. This CDR3 reads CASSPPDWRSTDTQYF. CDR3 nucleotides: TGTGCCAGCTCACCTCCGGACTGGAGAAGCACAGATACGCAGTATTTT.

V and J are TRBV5-1 and TRBJ1-5; tentative D call: TRBD1 (5 bases). The CDR3 covers 15 residues. Germline V lookup: CDR1 SGHRS, CDR2 YFSETQ. V shed 0 bases and J shed 4 bases, with 11 bases lying between them. CDR3 sequence reads: CASSLEGTPNQPQHF. The DNA of the CDR3 is TGCGCCAGCAGCTTGGAAGGGACTCCAAATCAGCCCCAGCATTTT.

Only a few counts were recorded for this clonotype. The CDR3 region has the DNA TGTGCCAGCAGCCAAGATATTTTTTACGAGCAGTACTTC. Translation: CASSQDIFYEQYF. V usage is TRBV4-2 and J usage is TRBJ2-7; D is unresolved. The CDR3 runs to 13 residues. V dropped 0 bases and J dropped 4 bases, with 7 bases sitting between them. CDR1 LGHNA and CDR2 YNFKEQ come from the germline V gene.

This chain links TRBV5-1 with TRBJ2-2; 11 nucleotides align to TRBD2. Germline V gene sequence: CDR1 SGHRS, CDR2 YFSETQ. The CDR3 is 14 amino acids. V was pared by 3 bases and J by 6 bases, with 1 base of the junction left unmatched. This chain's CDR3 is CASSSGLAAGELFF. The CDR3 nucleotides are TGCGCCAGCAGCTCGGGACTAGCGGCCGGGGAGCTGTTTTTT.

This clonotype showed up just a few times. The V call is TRBV7-6, the J call TRBJ1-1; TRBD1 agrees at 9 bases. CDR1 is SGHVS and CDR2 is FNYEAQ in the germline V gene. This CDR3 contains 15 residues. V shed 1 base and J 4 bases; nucleotides not matched to a gene: 4. The CDR3 region is CASSLGTGALTEAFF. The CDR3 region has the DNA TGTGCCAGCAGCTTAGGGACAGGGGCGCTCACTGAAGCTTTCTTT.

The chain carries TRBV24-1 and TRBJ2-7; perhaps D is TRBD1 or TRBD2 (5 bases each). In germline, CDR1 is KGHDR, CDR2 SFDVKD. This CDR3 has 11 amino acids. V shed 4 bases and J shed 12 bases, with 12 bases lying between them. CDR3 sequence reads: CATSDSGPLYF. The CDR3 region has the DNA TGTGCCACCAGTGACTCGGGGCCCCTGTACTTC.

The chain links TRBV12-3 or TRBV12-4 to TRBJ2-7; 7 nucleotides match TRBD2. This CDR3 spans 15 amino acids. The J segment lost 3 bases and the V segment lost 3 bases, leaving 8 bases of the junction unmatched. The CDR3 nucleotides are TGTGCCAGCAGTTTTAGCCCCGGACTAGGCTACGAGCAGTACTTC. Residues: CASSFSPGLGYEQYF.

The chain joins TRBV29-1 to TRBJ2-7, with TRBD2 identical over 11 bases. The CDR3 totals 13 residues. V lost 4 bases and J lost 6; bases outside the gene matches: 5. The germline V gene has CDR1 SQVTM and CDR2 ANQGSEA. CDR3: CSVVRLAGGEQYF. CDR3 in DNA: TGCAGCGTTGTGCGTCTAGCGGGAGGCGAGCAGTACTTC.

This clonotype was observed many times. V usage is TRBV2 and J usage is TRBJ2-3; D ambiguous. The V end was cut by 2 bases, the J end by 3 bases, with 0 bases between. The germline CDR1 and CDR2 sequences are SNHLY and FYNNEI. The CDR3 has 11 amino acids. CDR3 sequence: CASSETDTQYF. CDR3 coding DNA: TGTGCCAGCAGTGAAACAGATACGCAGTATTTT.

This clonotype turned up a few times. The chain couples TRBV7-6 to TRBJ1-1; 8 nucleotides line up with TRBD1. V dropped 2 bases and J dropped 4; count of bases not matched to a gene: 3. In germline, CDR1 is SGHVS, CDR2 FNYEAQ. The CDR3 sequence is 14 residues long. The chain's CDR3 is CASSLQGAPTEAFF. The CDR3 nucleotides read TGTGCCAGCAGCTTACAGGGGGCGCCCACTGAAGCTTTCTTT.

The chain couples TRBV7-8 to TRBJ2-2; D unclear. Trimming took 0 bases from V and 3 from J, leaving 8 bases between them. The CDR3 is made up of 15 amino acids. The V gene's germline CDR1 is SGHVS and CDR2 FQNEAQ. CDR3: CASSLALSYTGELFF. Here the CDR3 DNA reads TGTGCCAGCAGCTTAGCGCTGAGTTACACCGGGGAGCTGTTTTTT.

The J gene is TRBJ2-6, the V gene TRBV7-3; D perhaps matches TRBD1 (5 bases). The V gene's germline CDR1 is SGHTA and CDR2 FQGTGA. Trimming removed 2 bases from V and 0 bases from J, with 14 bases in between. The CDR3 sequence is 18 residues long. The CDR3 loop reads CASSLLRQSPSGANVLTF. The DNA for the CDR3 is TGTGCCAGCAGCTTACTGCGACAGTCCCCCTCTGGGGCCAACGTCCTGACTTTC.

Written as DNA, the CDR3 is TGCGCCAGCAGCTCGCAAACCGTCGGTGGCACTGAAGCTTTCTTT. It codes for CASSSQTVGGTEAFF. This sequence joins TRBV5-1 and TRBJ1-1; D gene ambiguous. Germline V gene lookup returns CDR1 SGHRS and CDR2 YFSETQ. V lost 3 bases, J lost 4 bases, and 16 bases lay in between. CDR3 length equals 15 residues. The variable domain in full, with the rest retrieved from reference TRBV5-1 and TRBJ1-1, is KAGVTQTPRYLIKTRGQQVTLSCSPISGHRSVSWYQQTPGQGLQFLFEYFSETQRNKGNFPGRFSGRQFSNSRSEMNVSTLELGDSALYLCASSSQTVGGTEAFFGQGTRLTVV.

This rearrangement joins TRBV20-1 to TRBJ2-7; 13 positions match TRBD2. V gave up 3 bases and J gave up 6 bases; unmatched junction bases: 11. Per germline, CDR1 DFQATT and CDR2 SNEGSKA (reference sequence). The CDR3 loop spans 16 amino acids. In DNA, the CDR3 is TGCAGTGCTAGCCTAAAACCGGGACTAGCGGGACGCGAGCAGTACTTC. Its translation: CSASLKPGLAGREQYF.

This clonotype was counted between two and nine times. V and J are TRBV3-1 and TRBJ1-5, with no clear D. Germline V gives CDR1 LGHDT, CDR2 YNNKEL (reference sequence). This CDR3 contains 14 residues. Between the trimmed V and J ends, which lost 2 bases and 1 base, there was a span of 6 bases. CDR3 in amino acids: CASSQSDSNQPQHF. CDR3 sequence (DNA): TGTGCCAGCAGCCAAAGTGACAGCAATCAGCCCCAGCATTTT. The variable domain in full, completed from reference TRBV3-1 and TRBJ1-5, reads DTAVSQTPKYLVTQMGNDKSIKCEQNLGHDTMYWYKQDSKKFLKIMFSYNNKELIINETVPNRFSPKSPDKAHLNLHINSLELGDSAVYFCASSQSDSNQPQHFGDGTRLSIL.

This clonotype has a count of ten or more. The chain carries TRBV2 and TRBJ2-3, with 9 bases matching TRBD2. The V and J ends lost 6 bases and 2 bases, in that order; junction bases with no gene match: 6. The germline V gene encodes CDR1 SNHLY and CDR2 FYNNEI. The CDR3 spans 15 residues. This CDR3 is CASSVSGRITDTQYF. CDR3 DNA sequence: TGTGCCAGCAGCGTTAGCGGGAGAATCACAGATACGCAGTATTTT.

The chain employs TRBV29-1 and TRBJ1-1, with TRBD1 matching 7 bases. The junction had 6 bases not matched to a gene; V was cut back by 7 bases and J by 4 bases. CDR3 length: 12 amino acids. Germline V gives CDR1 SQVTM, CDR2 ANQGSEA. The CDR3, as DNA: TGCAGCGGGGAAAACAGGGGCACTGAAGCTTTCTTT. Residues: CSGENRGTEAFF.

The chain has TRBV5-1 and TRBJ1-5; the D gene is possibly TRBD1 (6 bases). Germline loops: CDR1 SGHRS, CDR2 YFSETQ. V lost 4 bases and J lost 4, with 15 bases in between. CDR3 length: 15 residues. This CDR3 is CASSVTGRGNQPQHF. Written as DNA, the CDR3 is TGCGCCAGCAGCGTGACAGGACGGGGGAATCAGCCCCAGCATTTT.

There are a few counts of this clonotype. The chain recombines TRBV7-9 with TRBJ2-5, with D perhaps TRBD2 (6 bases). The CDR3 spans 13 residues. The germline gives CDR1 SEHNR, CDR2 FQNEAQ (reference sequence). The V and J ends lost 5 bases and 9 bases respectively, with 16 bases between them. In nucleotides, the CDR3 is TGTGCCAGCAGCCACCTGGAGGGCCGGGCCCAGTACTTC. Amino acids: CASSHLEGRAQYF.

This clonotype was counted many times. This chain uses TRBV10-3 with TRBJ2-7; D is undetermined. The CDR3 extends over 14 amino acids. V was shortened by 0 bases and J by 2 bases, with 8 bases between the two germline ends. Germline values: CDR1 ENHRY, CDR2 SYGVKD. The CDR3 coding sequence is TGTGCCATCAGTGAGTCGTGGGCCGCCTACGAGCAGTACTTC. Its protein is CAISESWAAYEQYF.